This record concerns one T cell receptor beta chain sequence. The data are from a study of blood T cell repertoires in COVID-19. On the study more broadly: COVID-19 samples, acute and convalescent, were from the United States, Italy and Spain.

Per the germline V gene, CDR1 is LGHNA and CDR2 is YNFKEQ. Deletions cut 0 bases from V and 4 bases from J, with 16 bases between. The CDR3 sequence is 17 residues long. Under the authors' procedure: How many nucleated cells were present was estimated from reference gene primer amplification. TCRdb's table, derived via immunoSEQ multiplex PCR, lists solely in-frame clones and lacks some. The DNA was the basis for D and trimming; V, J and clone size are from that table. This table holds more than 200,000 clones, around 90% found once. The V gene is TRBV4-2, the J gene TRBJ1-3; D gene ambiguous. This receptor was obtained from a woman aged 60-70 years with COVID-19, enrolled during active disease. The sequenced sample consisted of peripheral blood. The CDR3 region has the DNA TGTGCCAGCAGCCAAGAGGCGGCCGGATCTCTCGGAAACACCATATATTTT. Protein product: CASSQEAAGSLGNTIYF.